These 24 T cell receptor beta chains came from one sample sequenced in a study of CD8+ T cells in alopecia areata. RNA was isolated and reverse transcribed to cDNA, the sequencing template. The method was immunoSEQ multiplex PCR; TCRdb's version includes in-frame clones alone and lacks a portion of them. The data hold some 25,000 clones, with roughly 50% observed a single time. The source material was NKG2D-high CD8+ T cells sorted from blood. These receptors were collected from a human donor with alopecia areata.

The chain combines TRBV4-1 with TRBJ2-7, with 11 positions matching TRBD2. There are 17 residues in the CDR3. Per the germline V gene, CDR1 is MGHRA and CDR2 is YSYEKL. The trim removed 1 base at V and 4 bases at J, leaving 9 bases unmatched. Here the CDR3 DNA reads TGCGCCAGCAGCCAAGGATCTGGGACTAGCGGAAAATACGAGCAGTACTTC. This gives the protein CASSQGSGTSGKYEQYF.

This sequence joins TRBV27 and TRBJ1-4; 7 bases map to TRBD1. Germline V gene data show CDR1 as MNHEY and CDR2 as SMNVEV (reference sequence). V lost 6 bases, J lost 2 bases, and 12 bases stayed unmatched. CDR3 length: 17 amino acids. This CDR3 is CASSSAYTGATNEKLFF. CDR3 DNA: TGTGCCAGCAGCTCCGCTTATACAGGGGCCACTAATGAAAAACTGTTTTTT.

The V call is TRBV14, the J call TRBJ2-3, with D possibly TRBD1 on 6 matching bases. CDR3 length: 16 residues. CDR1 and CDR2 from the germline V gene are SGHDN and FVKESK. V dropped 1 base and J dropped 2 bases, with 13 bases sitting between them. CDR3 nucleotides: TGTGCCAGCAGCCAAGCAACAGGGTTCGACACAGATACGCAGTATTTT. Amino acid sequence: CASSQATGFDTDTQYF. The variable domain in full, with the rest retrieved from reference TRBV14 and TRBJ2-3, is EAGVTQFPSHSVIEKGQTVTLRCDPISGHDNLYWYRRVMGKEIKFLLHFVKESKQDESGMPNNRFLAERTGGTYSTLKVQPAELEDSGVYFCASSQATGFDTDTQYFGPGTRLTVL.

This clone occurred a few times. V and J are TRBV28 and TRBJ2-1, with a possible D match to TRBD2 (6 bases). CDR3 size: 18 residues. The V gene's germline CDR1 is MDHEN and CDR2 SYDVKM. Trimming took off 1 base at V and 9 bases at J, with 25 bases between the two ends. CDR3 loop: CASSLYPIIYREFGEQFF. Written as DNA, the CDR3 is TGTGCCAGCAGTTTATACCCGATAATTTATCGGGAGTTTGGTGAGCAGTTCTTC. Using reference TRBV28 and TRBJ2-1 for the parts outside the CDR3, the full variable domain is DVKVTQSSRYLVKRTGEKVFLECVQDMDHENMFWYRQDPGLGLRLIYFSYDVKMKEKGDIPEGYSVSREKKERFSLILESASTNQTSMYLCASSLYPIIYREFGEQFFGPGTRLTVL.

This clone turned up a few times. The chain recombines TRBV5-1 with TRBJ1-1; a possible D gene is TRBD1 (5 bases). CDR1 and CDR2 (germline): SGHRS, YFSETQ. This CDR3 has 12 residues. Trimming pared 3 bases from V and 4 bases from J, leaving 7 bases between. CDR3 DNA sequence: TGCGCCAGCAGCTCAGACAGCACTGAAGCTTTCTTT. This codes for CASSSDSTEAFF.

This clone was seen a few times. The chain joins TRBV2 to TRBJ2-5; D gene unclear. The V end was cut by 8 bases, the J end by 3 bases, with 4 bases between. Germline CDR1 and CDR2: SNHLY and FYNNEI. The CDR3 spans 10 residues. CDR3 DNA: TGTGCCAGCCGTAAAGAGACCCAGTACTTC. Protein sequence: CASRKETQYF.

This sequence joins TRBV4-1 and TRBJ2-5, with D tentatively TRBD1 (5 bases). The end of the DNA is better explained by TRBJ2-7, so the J call may be wrong. The CDR3 length is 12 residues. Germline assignment: CDR1 MGHRA and CDR2 YSYEKL. CDR3 protein: CASSGASYEQYF. CDR3 bases: TGCGCCAGCAGTGGGGCATCTTACGAGCAGTACTTC.

The V gene is TRBV28, the J gene TRBJ2-7; D may be TRBD1 (6 bases). The CDR3 contains 17 residues. V was cut by 4 bases and J by 0 bases, with 19 bases left in between. Looked up from germline, CDR1 is MDHEN and CDR2 is SYDVKM. CDR3 sequence: CASSSLEIVGGSYEQYF. The CDR3 nucleotides read TGTGCCAGCAGTTCCCTGGAAATCGTAGGGGGCTCCTACGAGCAGTACTTC. The complete variable domain, with remaining parts taken from reference TRBV28 and TRBJ2-7, reads DVKVTQSSRYLVKRTGEKVFLECVQDMDHENMFWYRQDPGLGLRLIYFSYDVKMKEKGDIPEGYSVSREKKERFSLILESASTNQTSMYLCASSSLEIVGGSYEQYFGPGTRLTVT.

This clone was found a few times. V is TRBV11-2 and J is TRBJ2-1; no clear D gene. The CDR3 is made up of 11 amino acids. V was shortened by 3 bases and J by 8 bases, with 5 bases between the two germline ends. From germline, CDR1 is SGHAT and CDR2 FQNNGV. CDR3 loop: CASSFADEQFF. CDR3 in DNA: TGTGCCAGCAGCTTTGCGGATGAGCAGTTCTTC.

Here the CDR3 reads CASAMLGNEQFF. Here the CDR3 DNA reads TGCGCCAGCGCGATGCTAGGGAATGAGCAGTTCTTC. V usage is TRBV5-1 and J usage is TRBJ2-1; no clear D. Germline assignment: CDR1 SGHRS and CDR2 YFSETQ. V lost 7 bases and J lost 7, with 12 bases in between. The length of the CDR3 is 12 residues.

This clone showed up just a few times. The V and J genes are TRBV5-1 and TRBJ2-7; D possibly matches TRBD1 or TRBD2 (5 bases each). Germline lookup yields CDR1 SGHRS and CDR2 YFSETQ. The CDR3 sequence is 15 residues long. Trimming pared 4 bases from V and 4 bases from J, leaving 18 bases between. This chain's CDR3 is CASSPRRGTGYEQYF. CDR3 coding DNA: TGCGCCAGCAGCCCTCGCCGGGGCACAGGATACGAGCAGTACTTC.

This clone was counted between two and nine times. The chain employs TRBV5-1 and TRBJ2-3; TRBD2 matches 10 bases. This CDR3 spans 15 amino acids. The ends lost 8 bases at V and 4 bases at J; junction bases unmatched: 10. Per germline, CDR1 SGHRS and CDR2 YFSETQ. CDR3 DNA sequence: TGCGCCAGTAAAGAGCGGGAGGGCCAGGCAGATACGCAGTATTTT. Its protein is CASKEREGQADTQYF.

This clone is termed medium-sized. At the DNA level, this CDR3 is encoded by other sequences in the same sample as well. The rearrangement links TRBV29-1 to TRBJ2-5; TRBD2 matches at 11 bases. The CDR3 has 13 amino acids. Germline V gene sequence: CDR1 SQVTM, CDR2 ANQGSEA. V lost 4 bases, J lost 4 bases, and 2 bases stayed unmatched. The DNA for the CDR3 is TGCAGCGTTGCAGGACTAGCGGGAGAGACCCAGTACTTC. This sequence encodes CSVAGLAGETQYF. Looking up the rest from reference TRBV29-1 and TRBJ2-5 gives the full variable domain: SAVISQKPSRDICQRGTSLTIQCQVDSQVTMMFWYRQQPGQSLTLIATANQGSEATYESGFVIDKFPISRPNLTFSTLTVSNMSPEDSSIYLCSVAGLAGETQYFGPGTRLLVL.

This clone came up a few times. V usage is TRBV4-1 and J usage is TRBJ1-5; 10 nucleotides line up with TRBD1. From germline, CDR1 is MGHRA and CDR2 YSYEKL. The CDR3 is made up of 15 amino acids. The trim removed 1 base at V and 7 bases at J, leaving 4 bases unmatched. The CDR3 region has the DNA TGCGCCAGCAGCCAAGGGGACAGGGGAGGACAGCCCCAGCATTTT. This encodes CASSQGDRGGQPQHF.

The rearrangement links TRBV5-1 to TRBJ2-3, with 8 bases aligning to TRBD2. Unmatched junction bases numbered 15, after V lost 1 base and J lost 2 bases. The germline V gene encodes CDR1 SGHRS and CDR2 YFSETQ. The length of the CDR3 is 19 residues. CDR3 amino acids: CASSLLVQREPIITDTQYF. In nucleotides, the CDR3 is TGCGCCAGCAGCTTGCTTGTCCAGCGGGAGCCCATCATCACAGATACGCAGTATTTT.

This clone was seen a handful of times. For the CDR3, the DNA is TGCGCCAGCAGCCAAGGGACAGGAAATGAAAAACTGTTTTTT. It translates to CASSQGTGNEKLFF. The rearrangement joins TRBV4-1 to TRBJ1-4; 7 nucleotides line up with TRBD1. Germline CDR1 is MGHRA and CDR2 is YSYEKL. V was clipped by 1 base and J by 5 bases; unmatched bases: 1. The CDR3 runs to 14 residues.

This clone has only one observation. CDR3 residues: CASSASRTSGEQFF. The DNA of the CDR3 is TGTGCCAGCAGCGCTAGCCGGACTAGCGGAGAGCAGTTCTTC. The V call is TRBV7-8, the J call TRBJ2-1; 10 nucleotides align to TRBD2. V dropped 5 bases and J dropped 10; count of bases not matched to a gene: 8. The CDR3 contains 14 residues. CDR1 is SGHVS and CDR2 is FQNEAQ in the germline V gene.

This chain links TRBV4-1 with TRBJ2-7, with 7 positions matching TRBD2. The junction had 8 bases not matched to a gene; V was cut back by 1 base and J by 2 bases. The CDR3 consists of 16 residues. Germline CDR1 is MGHRA and CDR2 is YSYEKL. CDR3 in amino acids: CASSQVGGTGAYEQYF. Here the CDR3 DNA reads TGCGCCAGCAGCCAAGTGGGGGGGACGGGAGCCTACGAGCAGTACTTC.

The rearrangement links TRBV2 to TRBJ2-7; TRBD1 aligns across 12 bases. Germline CDR1 and CDR2: SNHLY and FYNNEI. The CDR3 totals 15 residues. With V trimmed by 8 bases and J by 4 bases, 9 bases remained unmatched. The CDR3 spells CASPLRDRGRYEQYF. CDR3 DNA sequence: TGTGCCAGCCCTCTCCGGGACAGGGGGCGGTACGAGCAGTACTTC.

This clone is labeled as medium-sized. This chain joins TRBV7-9 and TRBJ2-5, with TRBD2 matching 11 bases. The CDR3 length is 17 residues. Losses at the gene ends were 4 bases for V and 0 bases for J; bases not matched to a gene: 7. Germline values: CDR1 SEHNR, CDR2 FQNEAQ (reference sequence). As DNA, the CDR3 is TGTGCCAGCAGCTCTATAGGGACTAGCGGTTACCAAGAGACCCAGTACTTC. This gives the protein CASSSIGTSGYQETQYF.

This clone was picked up a small number of times. V gene TRBV13 combines with J gene TRBJ2-7; TRBD2 is a possible D gene (5 bases). The ends were cut back, 5 bases at V and 0 bases at J, with 8 bases in the middle. Germline loops: CDR1 PRHDT, CDR2 FYEKMQ (reference sequence). The CDR3 loop spans 13 amino acids. CDR3 nucleotides: TGTGCCAGCAGCGACCGGGACTCCTACGAGCAGTACTTC. It encodes CASSDRDSYEQYF.

The chain links TRBV2 to TRBJ2-1; D perhaps matches TRBD2 (6 bases). Germline V gene lookup returns CDR1 SNHLY and CDR2 FYNNEI. The CDR3 has 14 residues. V lost 8 bases and J lost 1, with 12 bases in between. The CDR3 loop is CASPLAPSYNEQFF. The CDR3 nucleotides are TGTGCCAGCCCTCTAGCGCCGTCCTACAATGAGCAGTTCTTC.

This chain links TRBV7-9 with TRBJ2-5; D possibly matches TRBD1 or TRBD2 (5 bases each). Per the germline V gene, CDR1 is SEHNR and CDR2 is FQNEAQ (reference sequence). This CDR3 spans 14 amino acids. Trimming removed 4 bases from V and 3 bases from J, with 12 bases in between. The CDR3 coding sequence is TGTGCCAGCAGCTGGGGACGGCCCAAAGAGACCCAGTACTTC. It yields the protein CASSWGRPKETQYF.

This clone was picked up one time. This CDR3 is also generated by other DNA sequences in the sample. The chain has TRBV4-1 and TRBJ1-4, with 9 bases matching TRBD1. The junction had 4 bases not matched to a gene; V was cut back by 0 bases and J by 8 bases. CDR3 size: 15 residues. Germline V gives CDR1 MGHRA, CDR2 YSYEKL. In DNA, the CDR3 is TGCGCCAGCAGCCAAGATAGGACAGGGGCCGAAAAACTGTTTTTT. It is translated as CASSQDRTGAEKLFF.